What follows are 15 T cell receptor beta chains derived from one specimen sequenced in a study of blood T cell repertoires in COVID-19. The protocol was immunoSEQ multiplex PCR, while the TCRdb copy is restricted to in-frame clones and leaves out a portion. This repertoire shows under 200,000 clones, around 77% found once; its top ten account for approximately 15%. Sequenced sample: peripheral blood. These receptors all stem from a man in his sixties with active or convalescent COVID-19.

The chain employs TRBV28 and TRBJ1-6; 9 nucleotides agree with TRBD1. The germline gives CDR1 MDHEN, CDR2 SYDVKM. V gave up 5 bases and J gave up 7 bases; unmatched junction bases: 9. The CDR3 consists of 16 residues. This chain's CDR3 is CASSMLGQGRNSPLHF. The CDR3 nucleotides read TGTGCCAGCAGTATGCTGGGACAGGGTCGGAATTCACCCCTCCACTTT.

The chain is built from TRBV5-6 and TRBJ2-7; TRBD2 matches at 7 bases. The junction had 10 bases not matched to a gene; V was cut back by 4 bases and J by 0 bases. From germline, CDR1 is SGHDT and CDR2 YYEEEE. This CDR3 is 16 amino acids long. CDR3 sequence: CASSAAHTGGSYEQYF. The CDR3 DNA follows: TGTGCCAGCAGCGCGGCCCATACGGGAGGCTCCTACGAGCAGTACTTC.

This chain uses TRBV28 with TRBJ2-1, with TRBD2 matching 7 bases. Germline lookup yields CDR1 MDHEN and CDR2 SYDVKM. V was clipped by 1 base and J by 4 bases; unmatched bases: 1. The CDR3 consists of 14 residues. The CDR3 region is CASSLLREYNEQFF. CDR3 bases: TGTGCCAGCAGTTTATTGCGGGAGTACAATGAGCAGTTCTTC.

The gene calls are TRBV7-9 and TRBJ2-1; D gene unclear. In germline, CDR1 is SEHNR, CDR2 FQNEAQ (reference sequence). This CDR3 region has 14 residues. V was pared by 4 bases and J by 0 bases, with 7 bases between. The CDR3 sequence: CASSSSRSYNEQFF. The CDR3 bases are TGTGCCAGCAGCTCTTCCCGCTCCTACAATGAGCAGTTCTTC.

CDR3 protein: CATAPRGYQPQHF. CDR3 coding DNA: TGTGCCACCGCGCCCCGGGGTTATCAGCCCCAGCATTTT. V usage is TRBV7-7 and J usage is TRBJ1-5; D is undetermined. Trimming removed 10 bases at V and 5 bases at J, with 15 bases between. CDR3 length: 13 amino acids. Germline CDR1 SSHAT, CDR2 FNYEAQ (reference sequence).

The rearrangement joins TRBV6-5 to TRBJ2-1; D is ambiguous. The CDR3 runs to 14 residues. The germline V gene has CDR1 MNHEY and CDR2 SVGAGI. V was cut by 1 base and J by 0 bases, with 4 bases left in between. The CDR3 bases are TGTGCCAGCAGTTACTTCAGCTCCTACAATGAGCAGTTCTTC. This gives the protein CASSYFSSYNEQFF.

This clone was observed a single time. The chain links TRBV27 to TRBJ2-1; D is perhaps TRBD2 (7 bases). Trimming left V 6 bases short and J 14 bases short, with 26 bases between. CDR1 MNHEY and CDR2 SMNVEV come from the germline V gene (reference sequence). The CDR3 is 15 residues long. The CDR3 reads CASREGGALPLGKFF. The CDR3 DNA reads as TGTGCCAGCAGAGAGGGGGGGGCTCTCCCCCTAGGGAAGTTCTTC.

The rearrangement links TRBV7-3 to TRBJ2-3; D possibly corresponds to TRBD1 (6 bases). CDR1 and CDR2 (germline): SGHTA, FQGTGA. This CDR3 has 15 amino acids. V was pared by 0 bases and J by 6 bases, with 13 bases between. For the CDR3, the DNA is TGTGCCAGCAGCTTAACCCTGGGGACATCCGATACGCAGTATTTT. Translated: CASSLTLGTSDTQYF.

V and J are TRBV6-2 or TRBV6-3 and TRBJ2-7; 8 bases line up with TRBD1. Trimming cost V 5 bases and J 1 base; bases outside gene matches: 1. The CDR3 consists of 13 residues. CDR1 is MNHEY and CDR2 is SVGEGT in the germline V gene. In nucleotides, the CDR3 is TGTGCCAGCAGTCGGGACAGGTCCTACGAGCAGTACTTC. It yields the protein CASSRDRSYEQYF.

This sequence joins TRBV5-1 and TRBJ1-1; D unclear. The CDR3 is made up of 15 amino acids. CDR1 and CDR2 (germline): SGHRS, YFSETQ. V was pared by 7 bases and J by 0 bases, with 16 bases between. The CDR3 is CASREQLAMNTEAFF. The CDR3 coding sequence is TGCGCCAGCCGGGAACAGTTAGCGATGAACACTGAAGCTTTCTTT.

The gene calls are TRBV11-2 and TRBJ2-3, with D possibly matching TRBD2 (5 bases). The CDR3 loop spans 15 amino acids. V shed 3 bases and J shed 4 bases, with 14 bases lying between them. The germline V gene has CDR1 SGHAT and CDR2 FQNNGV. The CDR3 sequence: CASSFQRAGADTQYF. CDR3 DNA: TGTGCCAGCAGCTTTCAGAGGGCTGGGGCAGATACGCAGTATTTT.

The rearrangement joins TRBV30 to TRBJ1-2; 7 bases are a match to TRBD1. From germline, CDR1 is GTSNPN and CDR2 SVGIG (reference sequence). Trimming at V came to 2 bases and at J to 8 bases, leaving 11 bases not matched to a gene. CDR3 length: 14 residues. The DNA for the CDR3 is TGTGCCTGGAGTCCGACTACGGACAGGAGAGGCTACACCTTC. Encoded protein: CAWSPTTDRRGYTF.

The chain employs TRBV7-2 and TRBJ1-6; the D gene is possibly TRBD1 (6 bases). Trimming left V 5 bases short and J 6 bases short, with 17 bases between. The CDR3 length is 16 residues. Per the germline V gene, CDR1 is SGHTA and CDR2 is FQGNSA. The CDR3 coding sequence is TGTGCCAGCAGCCAAACAGGGCCCCCTATTAATTCACCCCTCCACTTT. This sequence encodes CASSQTGPPINSPLHF.

Here the CDR3 reads CATTADRGTEAFF. CDR3 bases: TGCGCCACCACAGCGGACAGGGGCACTGAAGCTTTCTTT. V and J are TRBV10-1 and TRBJ1-1, with TRBD1 identical over 9 bases. Germline assignment: CDR1 WNHNN and CDR2 SYGVQD (reference sequence). The CDR3 has 13 residues. The trim removed 10 bases at V and 4 bases at J, leaving 7 bases unmatched.

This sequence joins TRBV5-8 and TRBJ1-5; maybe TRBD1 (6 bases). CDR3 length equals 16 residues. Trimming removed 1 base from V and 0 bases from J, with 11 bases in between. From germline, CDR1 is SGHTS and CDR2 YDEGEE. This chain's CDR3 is CASSLTGWHSNQPQHF. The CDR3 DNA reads TGTGCCAGCAGCTTGACAGGGTGGCATAGCAATCAGCCCCAGCATTTT.